This T cell receptor (beta chain) came from a study of vaccination effects on CD4 cells after COVID-19. In the study overall: Following the second dose by a median of 72 days, the post-vaccine samples were obtained.

Study results and caveats: Only a single clone (1 of 255 vaccine-induced clones in healthy vaccinees) cross-reacted with common cold coronaviruses. After vaccination, at late timepoints, clones induced by infection and by vaccine contracted markedly.

Sequencing was performed with immunoSEQ multiplex PCR; in TCRdb, only in-frame clones are kept and a portion is missing. The sample lists about 24,000 clones, more than 65% occurring once. In the ViraFEST assay, antigen-specific CD4+ clonotypes were identified by expansion after peptide-pool stimulation. Isolating CD4+ T cells followed approximately 11 days of culture. Vaccination of participants consisted of two doses of either the BNT162b2 or mRNA-1273 vaccine. As to this clone: Its antigen is undetermined.

The CDR3 runs to 14 residues. The germline V gene has CDR1 SGHRS and CDR2 YFSETQ. V shed 0 bases and J shed 5 bases, with 11 bases lying between them. Sequencing was performed on CD4+ T cells from PBMCs cultured with SARS-CoV-2 spike peptides, taken after COVID-19 vaccination. The TCR sequence derives from a human donor who received a COVID-19 vaccine. The rearrangement joins TRBV5-1 to TRBJ1-1, with D tentatively TRBD1 (5 bases). Here the CDR3 reads CASSLVGHGTEAFF. CDR3 nucleotides: TGCGCCAGCAGCTTGGTGGGGCATGGAACTGAAGCTTTCTTT.